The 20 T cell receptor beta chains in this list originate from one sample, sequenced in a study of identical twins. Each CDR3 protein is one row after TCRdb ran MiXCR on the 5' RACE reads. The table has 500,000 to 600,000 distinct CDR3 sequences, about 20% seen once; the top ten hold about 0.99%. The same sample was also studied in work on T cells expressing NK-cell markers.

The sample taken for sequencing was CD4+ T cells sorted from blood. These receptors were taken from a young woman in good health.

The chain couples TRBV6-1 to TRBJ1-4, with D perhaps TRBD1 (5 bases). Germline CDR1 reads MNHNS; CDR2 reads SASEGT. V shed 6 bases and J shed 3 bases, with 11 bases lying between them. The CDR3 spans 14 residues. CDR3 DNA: TGTGCCAGCAGGGTGGGAGGGGCTAATGAAAAACTGTTTTTT. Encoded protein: CASRVGGANEKLFF.

The CDR3 DNA reads as TGTGCCAGCTCACCAAACAGGAGGATGGAGACCCAGTACTTC. Translating it yields CASSPNRRMETQYF. The rearrangement uses TRBV18 and TRBJ2-5, with D perhaps assigned TRBD1 or TRBD2 (5 bases each). This CDR3 has 14 amino acids. In germline, CDR1 is KGHSH, CDR2 LQKENI. V dropped 2 bases and J dropped 5 bases, with 12 bases sitting between them.

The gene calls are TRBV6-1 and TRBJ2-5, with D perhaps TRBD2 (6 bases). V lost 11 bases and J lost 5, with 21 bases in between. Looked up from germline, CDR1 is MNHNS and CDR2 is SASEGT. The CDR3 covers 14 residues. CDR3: CASTRGPNAETQYF. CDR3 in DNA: TGTGCCTCAACGCGGGGCCCAAACGCGGAGACCCAGTACTTC.

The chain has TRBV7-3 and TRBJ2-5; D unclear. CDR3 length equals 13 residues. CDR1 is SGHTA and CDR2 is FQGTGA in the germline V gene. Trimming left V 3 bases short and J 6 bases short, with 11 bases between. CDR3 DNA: TGTGCCAGCAGCTTCGGGCAGATGAAGACCCAGTACTTC. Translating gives CASSFGQMKTQYF.

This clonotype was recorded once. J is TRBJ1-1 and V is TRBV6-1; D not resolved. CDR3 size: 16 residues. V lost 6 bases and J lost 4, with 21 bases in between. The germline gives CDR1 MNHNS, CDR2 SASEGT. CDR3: CASSHGEIGKGTEAFF. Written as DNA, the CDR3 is TGTGCCAGCAGCCACGGGGAAATCGGTAAGGGCACTGAAGCTTTCTTT.

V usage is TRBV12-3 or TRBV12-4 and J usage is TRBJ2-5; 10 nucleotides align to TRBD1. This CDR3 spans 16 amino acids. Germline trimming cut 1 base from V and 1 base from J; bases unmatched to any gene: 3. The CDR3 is CASSLGTGGFQETQYF. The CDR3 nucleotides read TGTGCCAGCAGTTTAGGGACAGGGGGATTCCAAGAGACCCAGTACTTC.

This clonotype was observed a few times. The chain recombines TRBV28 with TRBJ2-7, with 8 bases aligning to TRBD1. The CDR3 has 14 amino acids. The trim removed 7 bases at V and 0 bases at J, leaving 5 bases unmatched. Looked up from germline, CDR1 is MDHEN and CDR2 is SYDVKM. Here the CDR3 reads CASILGTGSYEQYF. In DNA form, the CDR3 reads TGTGCCAGCATCCTCGGGACAGGCTCCTACGAGCAGTACTTC. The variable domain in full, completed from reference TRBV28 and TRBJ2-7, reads DVKVTQSSRYLVKRTGEKVFLECVQDMDHENMFWYRQDPGLGLRLIYFSYDVKMKEKGDIPEGYSVSREKKERFSLILESASTNQTSMYLCASILGTGSYEQYFGPGTRLTVT.

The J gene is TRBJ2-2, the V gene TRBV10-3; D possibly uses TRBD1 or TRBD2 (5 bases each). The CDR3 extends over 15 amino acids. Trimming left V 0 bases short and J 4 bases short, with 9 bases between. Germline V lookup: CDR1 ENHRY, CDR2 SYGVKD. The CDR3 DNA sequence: TGTGCCATCAGTGAGTCTCTAGGGACCACCGGGGAGCTGTTTTTT. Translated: CAISESLGTTGELFF.

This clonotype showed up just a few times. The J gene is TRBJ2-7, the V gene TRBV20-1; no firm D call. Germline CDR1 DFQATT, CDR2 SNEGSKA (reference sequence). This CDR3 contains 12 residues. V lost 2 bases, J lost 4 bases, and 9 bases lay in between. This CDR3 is CSARNSPYEQYF. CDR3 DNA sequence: TGCAGTGCTAGAAACTCACCTTACGAGCAGTACTTC.

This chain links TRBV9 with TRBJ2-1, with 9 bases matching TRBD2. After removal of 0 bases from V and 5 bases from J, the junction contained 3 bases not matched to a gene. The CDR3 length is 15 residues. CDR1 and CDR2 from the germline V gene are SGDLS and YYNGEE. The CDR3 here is CASSVGTSDDNEQFF. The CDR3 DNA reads TGTGCCAGCAGCGTAGGGACTAGCGATGACAATGAGCAGTTCTTC.

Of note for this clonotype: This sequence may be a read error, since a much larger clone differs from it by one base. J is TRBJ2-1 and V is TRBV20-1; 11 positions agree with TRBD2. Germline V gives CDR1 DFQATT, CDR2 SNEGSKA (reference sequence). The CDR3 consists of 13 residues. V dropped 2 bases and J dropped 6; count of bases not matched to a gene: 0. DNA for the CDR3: TGCAGTGCTAGACTAGCGGGAGGCAATGAGCAGTTCTTC. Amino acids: CSARLAGGNEQFF.

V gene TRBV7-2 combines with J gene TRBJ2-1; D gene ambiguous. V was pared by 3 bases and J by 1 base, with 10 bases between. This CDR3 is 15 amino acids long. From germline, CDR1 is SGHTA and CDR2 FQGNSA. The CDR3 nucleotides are TGTGCCAGCAGCTTCGGGCTCCCATCCTACAATGAGCAGTTCTTC. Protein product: CASSFGLPSYNEQFF.

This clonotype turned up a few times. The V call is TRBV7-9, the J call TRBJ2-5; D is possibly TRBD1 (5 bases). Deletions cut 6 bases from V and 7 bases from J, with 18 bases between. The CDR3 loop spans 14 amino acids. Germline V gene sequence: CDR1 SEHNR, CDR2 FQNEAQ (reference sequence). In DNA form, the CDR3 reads TGTGCCAGCAGTCACCCGAAGGAGCAGGGGACCCAGTACTTC. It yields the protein CASSHPKEQGTQYF.

The CDR3 DNA is TGCAGTGCTAGAGATGACAGATTCTCCTACGAGCAGTACTTC. It is translated as CSARDDRFSYEQYF. The chain has TRBV20-1 and TRBJ2-7, with a possible D match to TRBD1 (5 bases). CDR1 DFQATT and CDR2 SNEGSKA come from the germline V gene (reference sequence). Trimming took off 0 bases at V and 0 bases at J, with 9 bases between the two ends. The CDR3 runs 14 residues.

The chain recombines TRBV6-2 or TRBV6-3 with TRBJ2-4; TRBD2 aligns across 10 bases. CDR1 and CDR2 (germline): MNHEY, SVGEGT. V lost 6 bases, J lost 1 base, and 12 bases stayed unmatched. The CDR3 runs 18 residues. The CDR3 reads CASRRPSGSRAAKNIQYF. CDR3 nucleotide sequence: TGTGCCAGCAGACGGCCTAGCGGGAGCCGAGCGGCCAAAAACATTCAGTACTTC.

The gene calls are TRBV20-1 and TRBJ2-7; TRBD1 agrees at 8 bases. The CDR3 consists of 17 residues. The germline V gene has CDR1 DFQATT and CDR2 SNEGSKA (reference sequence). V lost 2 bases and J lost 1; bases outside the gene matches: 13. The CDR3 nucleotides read TGCAGTGCTAGATCCGACAGGGGAAGGGGGGAATCCTACGAGCAGTACTTC. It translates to CSARSDRGRGESYEQYF.

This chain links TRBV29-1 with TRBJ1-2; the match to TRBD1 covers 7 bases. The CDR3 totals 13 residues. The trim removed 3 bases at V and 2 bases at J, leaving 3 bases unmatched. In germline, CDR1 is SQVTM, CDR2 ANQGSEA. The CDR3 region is CSVEKGANYGYTF. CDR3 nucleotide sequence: TGCAGCGTTGAGAAGGGGGCGAACTATGGCTACACCTTC.

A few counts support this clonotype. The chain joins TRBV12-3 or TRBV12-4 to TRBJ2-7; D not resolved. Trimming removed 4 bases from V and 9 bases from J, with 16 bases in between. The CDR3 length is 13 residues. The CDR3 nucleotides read TGTGCCAGCAGTTCCCTGCCAGGAGAACGGCAGTACTTC. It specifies CASSSLPGERQYF.

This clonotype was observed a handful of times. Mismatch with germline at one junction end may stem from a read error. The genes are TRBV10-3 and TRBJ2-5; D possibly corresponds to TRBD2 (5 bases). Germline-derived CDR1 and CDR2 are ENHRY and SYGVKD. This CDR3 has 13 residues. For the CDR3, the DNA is TGTGCCATCAGTACGGGGAACCACGAGACCCAGTACTTC. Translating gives CAISTGNHETQYF.

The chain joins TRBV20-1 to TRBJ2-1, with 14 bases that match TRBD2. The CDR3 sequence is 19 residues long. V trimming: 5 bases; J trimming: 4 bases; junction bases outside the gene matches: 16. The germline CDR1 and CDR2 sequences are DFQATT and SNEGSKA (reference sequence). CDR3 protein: CSAEGLAGARPGVYNEQFF. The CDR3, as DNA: TGCAGTGCTGAGGGACTAGCGGGGGCCCGACCTGGGGTTTACAATGAGCAGTTCTTC.